The 8 T cell receptor beta chains listed next were all sequenced from one sample in a study of regulatory T cells in long-lasting Graves disease. For TCR beta, libraries came from iRepertoire HTBI primers and Arm-PCR of CDR3 regions. One entry per CDR3 protein, called by TCRdb with MiXCR from the multiplex PCR reads. The sample holds some 500,000 distinct CDR3 sequences; 15% to 20% are singletons and the top ten take 25%. The time point: newly diagnosed GD, antithyroid drugs for less than 3 months. The TCR library was prepared using RNA isolated from PBMCs. These data were also filed under a second study, of T cells in Graves' hyperthyroidism and ophthalmopathy.

Here the sequenced sample was peripheral blood mononuclear cells (PBMCs), taken at new diagnosis, from a patient treated with antithyroid drugs. The receptors were gathered from a woman aged 35-65 years with Graves disease.

This clonotype was seen a handful of times. V and J are TRBV18 and TRBJ2-7; TRBD1 agrees at 9 bases. The junction had 8 bases not matched to a gene; V was cut back by 5 bases and J by 6 bases. From germline, CDR1 is KGHSH and CDR2 LQKENI. This CDR3 contains 14 residues. CDR3 coding DNA: TGTGCCAGCTCAACCGGGACAGGGCTGCTCGAGCAGTACTTC. Encoded protein: CASSTGTGLLEQYF.

Note on this clonotype: This may be a read error, as it is one base from a much larger clone. The chain couples TRBV6-5 to TRBJ2-7, with 8 bases identical to TRBD1. The CDR3 runs to 16 residues. Germline loops: CDR1 MNHEY, CDR2 SVGAGI. The CDR3 DNA sequence: TGTGCCAGCAGTTCGCAGGGGGCAGTGATGATCGACGAGCGGTACTTC. It codes for CASSSQGAVMIDERYF.

V gene TRBV7-9 combines with J gene TRBJ2-7, with 9 positions matching TRBD1. This CDR3 is 14 amino acids long. Losses at the gene ends were 6 bases for V and 1 base for J; bases not matched to a gene: 4. Germline lookup yields CDR1 SEHNR and CDR2 FQNEAQ (reference sequence). The CDR3, as DNA: TGTGCCAGCAGGGTGGGACAGGGTTCCTACGAGCAGTACTTC. The encoded protein is CASRVGQGSYEQYF.

Ten or more counts support this clonotype. This sequence joins TRBV4-1 and TRBJ1-2, with 8 bases fitting TRBD1. This CDR3 has 15 residues. Germline lookup yields CDR1 MGHRA and CDR2 YSYEKL. The V gene end was trimmed by 0 bases and the J gene end by 3 bases; junction bases not matched to a gene: 3. The CDR3 coding sequence is TGCGCCAGCAGCCAAGAACAGGGGGATGACTATGGCTACACCTTC. It codes for CASSQEQGDDYGYTF.

This clonotype was detected many times. The V gene is TRBV7-3, the J gene TRBJ1-1, with no clear D. The CDR3 is 13 amino acids. V was shortened by 2 bases and J by 8 bases, with 12 bases between the two germline ends. Germline CDR1 is SGHTA and CDR2 is FQGTGA. In DNA form, the CDR3 reads TGTGCCAGCAGCTTATCCGAACGACGGGAAGCTTTCTTT. Translating gives CASSLSERREAFF. Using reference TRBV7-3 and TRBJ1-1 for the parts outside the CDR3, the full variable domain is GAGVSQTPSNKVTEKGKYVELRCDPISGHTALYWYRQSLGQGPEFLIYFQGTGAADDSGLPNDRFFAVRPEGSVSTLKIQRTERGDSAVYLCASSLSERREAFFGQGTRLTVV.

There are many counts of this clonotype. The chain uses TRBV6-5 and TRBJ1-3, with D uncertain. Germline V gene data show CDR1 as MNHEY and CDR2 as SVGAGI. Trimming stripped 2 bases from V and 7 bases from J, with 3 bases between. This CDR3 has 11 residues. This chain's CDR3 is CASSYGNTIYF. The DNA of the CDR3 is TGTGCCAGCAGTTACGGTAACACCATATATTTT.

This clonotype was counted a few times. The gene calls are TRBV5-8 and TRBJ2-1; D remains ambiguous. V lost 0 bases, J lost 8 bases, and 12 bases lay in between. Germline V gives CDR1 SGHTS, CDR2 YDEGEE. There are 14 residues in the CDR3. The CDR3 spells CASSLGAAKDEQFF. CDR3 bases: TGTGCCAGCAGCTTGGGCGCCGCGAAGGATGAGCAGTTCTTC.

The chain carries TRBV6-2 or TRBV6-3 and TRBJ1-2; a possible D gene is TRBD1 (6 bases). The CDR3 sequence is 16 residues long. The V gene lost 2 bases and the J gene lost 4 bases, with 17 bases spanning the gap. CDR1 is MNHEY and CDR2 is SVGEGT in the germline V gene. The CDR3 DNA is TGTGCCAGCAGTTACAAGGGACACGGAAACTCCTATGGCTACACCTTC. Its protein is CASSYKGHGNSYGYTF.